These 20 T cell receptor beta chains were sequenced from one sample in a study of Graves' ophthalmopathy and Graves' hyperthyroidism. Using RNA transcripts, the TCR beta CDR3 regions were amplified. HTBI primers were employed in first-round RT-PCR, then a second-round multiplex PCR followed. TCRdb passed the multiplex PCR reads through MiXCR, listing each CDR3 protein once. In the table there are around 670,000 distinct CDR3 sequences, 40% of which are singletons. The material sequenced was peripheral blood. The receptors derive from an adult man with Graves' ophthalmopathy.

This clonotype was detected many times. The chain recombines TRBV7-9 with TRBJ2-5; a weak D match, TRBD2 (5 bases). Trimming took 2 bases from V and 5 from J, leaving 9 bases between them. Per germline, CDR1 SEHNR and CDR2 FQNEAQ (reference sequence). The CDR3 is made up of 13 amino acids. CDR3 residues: CASSLSEAETQYF. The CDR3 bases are TGTGCCAGCAGCTTATCGGAGGCGGAGACCCAGTACTTC.

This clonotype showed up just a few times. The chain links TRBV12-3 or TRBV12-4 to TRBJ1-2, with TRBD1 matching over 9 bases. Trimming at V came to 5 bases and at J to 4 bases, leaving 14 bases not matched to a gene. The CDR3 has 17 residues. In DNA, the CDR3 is TGTGCCAGCAGTCTGCGGGACAGGGTACACAGGGGCTATGGCTACACCTTC. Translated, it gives CASSLRDRVHRGYGYTF.

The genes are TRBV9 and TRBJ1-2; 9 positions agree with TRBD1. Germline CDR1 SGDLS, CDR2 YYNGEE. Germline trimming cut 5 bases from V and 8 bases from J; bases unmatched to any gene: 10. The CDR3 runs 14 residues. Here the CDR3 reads CASSPSTGTGGYTF. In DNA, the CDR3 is TGTGCCAGCAGTCCGTCCACCGGGACAGGGGGCTACACCTTC.

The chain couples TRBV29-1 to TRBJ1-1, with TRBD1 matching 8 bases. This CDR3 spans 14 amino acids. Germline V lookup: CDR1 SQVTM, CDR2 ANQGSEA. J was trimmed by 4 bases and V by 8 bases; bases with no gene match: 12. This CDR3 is CSLVPGGAGTEAFF. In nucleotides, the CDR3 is TGCAGCCTGGTACCAGGGGGCGCAGGCACTGAAGCTTTCTTT.

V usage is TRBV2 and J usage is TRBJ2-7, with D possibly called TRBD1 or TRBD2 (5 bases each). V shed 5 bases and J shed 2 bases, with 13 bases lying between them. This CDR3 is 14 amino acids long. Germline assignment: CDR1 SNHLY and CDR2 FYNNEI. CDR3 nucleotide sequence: TGTGCCAGCAGTCGGGACGGCCAAGCCTACGAGCAGTACTTC. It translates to CASSRDGQAYEQYF. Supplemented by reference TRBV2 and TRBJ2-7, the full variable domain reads EPEVTQTPSHQVTQMGQEVILRCVPISNHLYFYWYRQILGQKVEFLVSFYNNEISEKSEIFDDQFSVERPDGSNFTLKIRSTKLEDSAMYFCASSRDGQAYEQYFGPGTRLTVT.

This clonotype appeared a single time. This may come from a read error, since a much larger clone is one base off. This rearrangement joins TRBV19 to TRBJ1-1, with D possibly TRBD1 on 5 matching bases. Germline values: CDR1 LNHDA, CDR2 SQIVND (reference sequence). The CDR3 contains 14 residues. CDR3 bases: TGTGCCAGTAGTATGGGCCCAGGGAACACTGGAGCTTTCTTT. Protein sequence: CASSMGPGNTGAFF.

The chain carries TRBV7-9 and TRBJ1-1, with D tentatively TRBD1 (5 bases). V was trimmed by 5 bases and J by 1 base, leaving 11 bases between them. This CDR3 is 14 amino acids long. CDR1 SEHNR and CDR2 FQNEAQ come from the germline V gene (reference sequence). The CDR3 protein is CASSVRQTNTEAFF. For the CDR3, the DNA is TGTGCCAGCAGCGTACGACAGACGAACACTGAAGCTTTCTTT.

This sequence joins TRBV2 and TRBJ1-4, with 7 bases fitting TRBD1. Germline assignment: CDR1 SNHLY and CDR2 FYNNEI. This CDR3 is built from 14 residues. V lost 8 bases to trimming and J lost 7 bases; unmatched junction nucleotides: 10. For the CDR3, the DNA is TGTGCCAGCTCACAGCGACAGGGTGCTGAAAAACTGTTTTTT. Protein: CASSQRQGAEKLFF.

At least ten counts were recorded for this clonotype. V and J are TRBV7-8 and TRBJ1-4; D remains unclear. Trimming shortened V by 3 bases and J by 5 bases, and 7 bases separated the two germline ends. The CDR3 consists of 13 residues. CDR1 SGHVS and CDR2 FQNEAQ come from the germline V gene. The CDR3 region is CASSFAVNEKLFF. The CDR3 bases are TGTGCCAGCAGCTTTGCAGTCAATGAAAAACTGTTTTTT.

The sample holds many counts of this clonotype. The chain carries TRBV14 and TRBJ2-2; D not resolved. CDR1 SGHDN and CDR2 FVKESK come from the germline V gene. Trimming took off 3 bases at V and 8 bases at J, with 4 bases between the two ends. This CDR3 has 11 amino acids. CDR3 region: CASSHLGELFF. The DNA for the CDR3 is TGTGCCAGCAGCCATCTGGGGGAGCTGTTTTTT.

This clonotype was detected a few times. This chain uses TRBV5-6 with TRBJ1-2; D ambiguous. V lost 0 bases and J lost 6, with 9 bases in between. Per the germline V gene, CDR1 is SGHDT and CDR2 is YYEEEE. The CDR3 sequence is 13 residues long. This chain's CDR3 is CASSLDPTHGYTF. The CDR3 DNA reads TGTGCCAGCAGCTTGGACCCAACGCATGGCTACACCTTC.

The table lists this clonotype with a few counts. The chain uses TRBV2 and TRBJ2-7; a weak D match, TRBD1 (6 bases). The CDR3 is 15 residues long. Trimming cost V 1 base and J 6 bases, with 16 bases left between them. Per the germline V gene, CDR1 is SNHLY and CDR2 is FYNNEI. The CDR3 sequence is CASSEEQGRFVEQYF. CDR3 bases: TGTGCCAGCAGTGAAGAACAGGGTAGATTTGTCGAGCAGTACTTC.

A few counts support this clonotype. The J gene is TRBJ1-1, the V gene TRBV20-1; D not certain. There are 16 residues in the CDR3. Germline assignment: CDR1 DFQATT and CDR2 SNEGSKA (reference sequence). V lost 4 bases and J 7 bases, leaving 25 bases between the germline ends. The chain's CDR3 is CSAIPTWVLIRGEAFF. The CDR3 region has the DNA TGCAGTGCTATCCCAACTTGGGTCCTCATCCGGGGTGAAGCTTTCTTT.

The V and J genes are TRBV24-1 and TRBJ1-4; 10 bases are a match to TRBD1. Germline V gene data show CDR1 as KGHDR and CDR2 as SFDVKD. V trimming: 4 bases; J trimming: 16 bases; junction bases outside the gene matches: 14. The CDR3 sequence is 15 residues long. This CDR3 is CATSDPGTGDPKKFF. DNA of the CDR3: TGTGCCACCAGTGACCCAGGGACAGGGGATCCCAAAAAGTTTTTT.

CDR3 sequence reads: CASSAPLAQASGAGYTF. CDR3 DNA sequence: TGTGCCAGCAGTGCCCCCCTCGCTCAGGCGTCAGGGGCTGGCTACACCTTC. V usage is TRBV25-1 and J usage is TRBJ1-2, with D possibly matching TRBD1 (6 bases). Per germline, CDR1 MGHDK and CDR2 SYGVNS. V dropped 4 bases and J dropped 7 bases, with 25 bases sitting between them. This CDR3 is 17 amino acids long.

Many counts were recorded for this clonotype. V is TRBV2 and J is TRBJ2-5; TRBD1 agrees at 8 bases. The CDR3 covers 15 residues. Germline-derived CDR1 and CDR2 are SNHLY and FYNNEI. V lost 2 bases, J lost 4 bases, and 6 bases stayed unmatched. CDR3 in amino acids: CASSELGQEVETQYF. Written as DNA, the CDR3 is TGTGCCAGCAGTGAATTGGGACAGGAGGTAGAGACCCAGTACTTC.

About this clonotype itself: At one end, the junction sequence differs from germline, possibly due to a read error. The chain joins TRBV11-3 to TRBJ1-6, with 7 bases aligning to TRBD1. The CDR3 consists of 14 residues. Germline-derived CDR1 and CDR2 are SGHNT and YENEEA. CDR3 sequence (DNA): TGCGCCAGCAGCTTGGAGACAGGGAATTCACCCCTCCACTTT. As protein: CASSLETGNSPLHF.

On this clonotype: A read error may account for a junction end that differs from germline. CDR3 residues: CASSSPIAGWETQYF. The DNA for the CDR3 is TGTGCCAGCAGTTCTCCGATAGCGGGATGGGAGACCCAGTACTTC. The V gene is TRBV10-3, the J gene TRBJ2-5; 8 positions match TRBD2. Germline V gene data show CDR1 as ENHRY and CDR2 as SYGVKD. The CDR3 covers 15 residues.

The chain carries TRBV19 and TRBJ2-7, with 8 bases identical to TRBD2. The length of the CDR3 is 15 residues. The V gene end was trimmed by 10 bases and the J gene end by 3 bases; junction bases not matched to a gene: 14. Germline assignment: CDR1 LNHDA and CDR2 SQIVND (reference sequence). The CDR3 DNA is TGTGCCACCCGGGAAGCGGGAGTGGGATTCTACGAGCAGTACTTC. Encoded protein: CATREAGVGFYEQYF.

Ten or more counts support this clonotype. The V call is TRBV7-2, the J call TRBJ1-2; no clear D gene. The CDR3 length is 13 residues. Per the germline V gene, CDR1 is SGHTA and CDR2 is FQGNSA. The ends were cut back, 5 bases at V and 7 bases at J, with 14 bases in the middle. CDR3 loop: CASSPLTGGGYTF. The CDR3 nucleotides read TGTGCCAGCAGCCCGCTGACGGGAGGTGGCTACACCTTC.